This TCR beta chain was identified in a study of OX40 agonist ivuxolimab in advanced cancers. Looked up from germline, CDR1 is MNHNY and CDR2 is SVGAGI (reference sequence). This CDR3 is 13 amino acids long. V lost 6 bases to trimming and J lost 4 bases; unmatched junction nucleotides: 2. Generated by immunoSEQ multiplex PCR, the TCRdb table keeps only in-frame clones and is missing some. Of 99,000 or so clones listed, roughly 94% are singletons. V is TRBV6-6 and J is TRBJ1-2; 10 bases agree with TRBD1. The receptor was derived from an adult with an advanced solid tumor such as melanoma, head and neck, liver or kidney cancer. The sample consisted of CD4+ or CD8+ T cells sorted from blood, taken in a trial of the OX40 agonist ivuxolimab. The CDR3 reads CASSWTGGYGYTF. DNA for the CDR3: TGTGCCAGCAGCTGGACAGGGGGCTATGGCTACACCTTC.